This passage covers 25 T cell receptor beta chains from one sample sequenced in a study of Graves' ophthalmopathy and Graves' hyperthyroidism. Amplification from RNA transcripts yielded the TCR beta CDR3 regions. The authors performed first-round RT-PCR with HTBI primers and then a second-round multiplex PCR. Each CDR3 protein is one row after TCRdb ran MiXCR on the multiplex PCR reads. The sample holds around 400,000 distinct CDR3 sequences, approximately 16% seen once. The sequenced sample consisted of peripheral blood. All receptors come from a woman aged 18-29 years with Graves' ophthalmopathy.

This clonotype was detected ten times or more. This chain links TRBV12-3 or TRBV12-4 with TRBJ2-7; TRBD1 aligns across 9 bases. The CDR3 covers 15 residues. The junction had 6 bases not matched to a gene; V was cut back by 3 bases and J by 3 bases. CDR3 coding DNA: TGTGCCAGCAGTTTTCCGGGACAGGGAGACTACGAGCAGTACTTC. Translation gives CASSFPGQGDYEQYF.

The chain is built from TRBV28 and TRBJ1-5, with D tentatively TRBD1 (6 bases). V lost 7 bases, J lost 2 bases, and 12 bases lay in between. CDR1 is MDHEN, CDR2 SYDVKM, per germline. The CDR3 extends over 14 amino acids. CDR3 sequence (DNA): TGTGCCAGCAAGCGGGGGGGCGGCAATCAGCCCCAGCATTTT. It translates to CASKRGGGNQPQHF.

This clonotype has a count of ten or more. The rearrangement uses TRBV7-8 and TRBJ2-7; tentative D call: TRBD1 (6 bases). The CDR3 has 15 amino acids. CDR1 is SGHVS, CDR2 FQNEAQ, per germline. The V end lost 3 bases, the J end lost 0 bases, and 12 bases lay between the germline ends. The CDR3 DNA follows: TGTGCCAGCAGCTTCCTGGGGACAAGCTCCTACGAGCAGTACTTC. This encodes CASSFLGTSSYEQYF.

The CDR3 DNA reads as TGTGCCAGCAGTGGATCCCTTCGGGGCCCATACGAGCAGTACTTC. Translated: CASSGSLRGPYEQYF. V gene TRBV6-1 combines with J gene TRBJ2-7; D could derive from TRBD1 or TRBD2 (5 bases each). V lost 4 bases to trimming and J lost 4 bases, with 17 bases between them. Germline CDR1 MNHNS, CDR2 SASEGT. CDR3 length: 15 residues.

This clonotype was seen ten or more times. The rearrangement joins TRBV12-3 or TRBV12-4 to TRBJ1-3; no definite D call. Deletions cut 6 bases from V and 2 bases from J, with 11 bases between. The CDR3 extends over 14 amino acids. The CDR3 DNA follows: TGTGCCAGCAGCGAATTTGGGGCTGGAAACACCATATATTTT. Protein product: CASSEFGAGNTIYF.

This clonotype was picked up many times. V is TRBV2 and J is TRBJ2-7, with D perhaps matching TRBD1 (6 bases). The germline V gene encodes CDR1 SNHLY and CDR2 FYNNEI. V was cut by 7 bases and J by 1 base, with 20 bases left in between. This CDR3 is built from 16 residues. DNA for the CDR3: TGTGCCAGCACCATACCTTTGGACAGCATTTCCTACGAGCAGTACTTC. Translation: CASTIPLDSISYEQYF.

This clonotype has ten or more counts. The CDR3 region has the DNA TGCAGTGCGGAAATACGGACTGGCCGGACTGAAGCTTTCTTT. Translated, it gives CSAEIRTGRTEAFF. The rearrangement uses TRBV20-1 and TRBJ1-1; no definite D call. V was trimmed by 6 bases and J by 5 bases, leaving 19 bases between them. Germline-derived CDR1 and CDR2 are DFQATT and SNEGSKA (reference sequence). This CDR3 is 14 amino acids long.

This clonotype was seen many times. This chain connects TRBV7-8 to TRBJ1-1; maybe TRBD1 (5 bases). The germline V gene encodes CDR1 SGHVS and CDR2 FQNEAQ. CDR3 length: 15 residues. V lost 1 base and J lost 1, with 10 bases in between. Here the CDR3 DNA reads TGTGCCAGCAGCTTAGAGCAGGGAACGAACACTGAAGCTTTCTTT. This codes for CASSLEQGTNTEAFF.

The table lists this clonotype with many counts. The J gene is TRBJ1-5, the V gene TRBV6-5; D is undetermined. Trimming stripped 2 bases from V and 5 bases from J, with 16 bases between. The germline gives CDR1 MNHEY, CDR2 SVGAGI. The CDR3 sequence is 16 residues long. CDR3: CASSYGGGSHDQPQHF. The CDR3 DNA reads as TGTGCCAGCAGTTACGGAGGTGGTAGTCACGATCAGCCCCAGCATTTT.

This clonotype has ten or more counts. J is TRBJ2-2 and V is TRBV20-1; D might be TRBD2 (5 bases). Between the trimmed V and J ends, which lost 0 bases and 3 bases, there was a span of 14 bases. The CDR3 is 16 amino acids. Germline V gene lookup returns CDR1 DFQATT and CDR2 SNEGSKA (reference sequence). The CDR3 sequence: CSARDTRRRYTGELFF. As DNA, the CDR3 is TGCAGTGCTAGAGATACGCGGAGGAGGTACACCGGGGAGCTGTTTTTT.

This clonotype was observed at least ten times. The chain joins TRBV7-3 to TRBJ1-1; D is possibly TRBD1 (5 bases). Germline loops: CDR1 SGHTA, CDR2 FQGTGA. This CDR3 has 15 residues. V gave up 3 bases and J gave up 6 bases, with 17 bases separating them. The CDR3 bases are TGTGCCAGCAGCTTGGGGCCCAGGGTGGGTCCTGAAGCTTTCTTT. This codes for CASSLGPRVGPEAFF.

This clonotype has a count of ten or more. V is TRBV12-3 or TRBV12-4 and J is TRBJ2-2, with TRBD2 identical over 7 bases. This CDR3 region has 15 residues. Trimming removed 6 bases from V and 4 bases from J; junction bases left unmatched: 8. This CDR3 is CASSLSGGITGELFF. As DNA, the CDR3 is TGTGCCAGCAGCCTTTCCGGGGGGATCACCGGGGAGCTGTTTTTT.

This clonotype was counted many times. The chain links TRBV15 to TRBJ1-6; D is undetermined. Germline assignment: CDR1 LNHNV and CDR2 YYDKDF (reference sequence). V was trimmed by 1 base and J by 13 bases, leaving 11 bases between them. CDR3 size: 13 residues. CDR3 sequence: CATSRGKSRPLHF. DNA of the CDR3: TGTGCCACCAGCAGAGGAAAGTCGCGTCCCCTCCACTTT. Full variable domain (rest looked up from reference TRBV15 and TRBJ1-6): DAMVIQNPRYQVTQFGKPVTLSCSQTLNHNVMYWYQQKSSQAPKLLFHYYDKDFNNEADTPDNFQSRRPNTSFCFLDIRSPGLGDTAMYLCATSRGKSRPLHFGNGTRLTVT.

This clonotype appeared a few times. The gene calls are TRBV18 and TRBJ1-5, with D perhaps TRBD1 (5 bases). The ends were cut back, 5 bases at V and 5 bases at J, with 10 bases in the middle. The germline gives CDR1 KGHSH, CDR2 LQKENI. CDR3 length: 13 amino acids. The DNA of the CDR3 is TGTGCCAGCTCAACGGGACTCGATCAGCCCCAGCATTTT. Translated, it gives CASSTGLDQPQHF. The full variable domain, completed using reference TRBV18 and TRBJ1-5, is NAGVMQNPRHLVRRRGQEARLRCSPMKGHSHVYWYRQLPEEGLKFMVYLQKENIIDESGMPKERFSAEFPKEGPSILRIQQVVRGDSAAYFCASSTGLDQPQHFGDGTRLSIL.

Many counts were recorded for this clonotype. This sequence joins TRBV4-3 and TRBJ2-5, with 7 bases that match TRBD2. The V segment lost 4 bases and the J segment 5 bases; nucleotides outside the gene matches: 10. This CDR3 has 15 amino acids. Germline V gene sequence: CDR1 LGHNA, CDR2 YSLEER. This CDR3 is CASSLGTAGGETQYF. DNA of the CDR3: TGCGCCAGCAGCCTGGGGACCGCCGGGGGGGAGACCCAGTACTTC.

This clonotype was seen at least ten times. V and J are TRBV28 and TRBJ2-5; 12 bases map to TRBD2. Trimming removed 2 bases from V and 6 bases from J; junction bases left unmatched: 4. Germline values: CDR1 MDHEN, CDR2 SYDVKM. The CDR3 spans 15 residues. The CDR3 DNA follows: TGTGCCAGCAGTTTAGGAGGACTAGCGGGGAAGACCCAGTACTTC. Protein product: CASSLGGLAGKTQYF.

CDR3 sequence reads: CASSDPLRGEAFF. CDR3 bases: TGTGCCAGCAGTGACCCCCTCCGGGGAGAAGCTTTCTTT. The chain uses TRBV25-1 and TRBJ1-1; D unclear. The CDR3 spans 13 residues. Germline V gene data show CDR1 as MGHDK and CDR2 as SYGVNS. V gave up 3 bases and J gave up 8 bases, with 13 bases separating them.

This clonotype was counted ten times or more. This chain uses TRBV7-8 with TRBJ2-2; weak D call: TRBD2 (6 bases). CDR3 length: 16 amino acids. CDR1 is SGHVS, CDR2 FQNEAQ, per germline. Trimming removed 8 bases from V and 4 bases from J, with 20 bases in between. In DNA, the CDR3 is TGTGCCAGCGGGGGGTCTGTCAATGTGGGCACCGGGGAGCTGTTTTTT. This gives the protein CASGGSVNVGTGELFF.

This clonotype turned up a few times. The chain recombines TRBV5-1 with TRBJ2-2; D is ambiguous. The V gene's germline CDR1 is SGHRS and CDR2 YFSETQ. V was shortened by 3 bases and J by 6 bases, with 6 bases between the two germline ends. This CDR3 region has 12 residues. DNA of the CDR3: TGCGCCAGCAGCTCCAACGCCGGGGAGCTGTTTTTT. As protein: CASSSNAGELFF.

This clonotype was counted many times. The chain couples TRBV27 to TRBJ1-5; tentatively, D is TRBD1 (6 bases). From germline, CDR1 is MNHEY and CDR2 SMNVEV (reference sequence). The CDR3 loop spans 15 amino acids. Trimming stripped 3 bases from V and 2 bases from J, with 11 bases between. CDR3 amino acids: CASSFRAGGNQPQHF. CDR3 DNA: TGTGCCAGCAGTTTTCGTGCAGGGGGCAATCAGCCCCAGCATTTT.

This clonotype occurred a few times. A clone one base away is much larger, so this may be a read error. The CDR3 spells CATSSLRGSSYEQYF. The CDR3 DNA follows: TGTGCCACATCCAGCCTGAGGGGGTCCTCCTACGAGCAGTACTTC. The genes are TRBV6-2 or TRBV6-3 and TRBJ2-7; maybe TRBD1 (6 bases). V was pared by 10 bases and J by 0 bases, with 19 bases between. The CDR3 totals 15 residues. The V gene's germline CDR1 is MNHEY and CDR2 SVGEGT.

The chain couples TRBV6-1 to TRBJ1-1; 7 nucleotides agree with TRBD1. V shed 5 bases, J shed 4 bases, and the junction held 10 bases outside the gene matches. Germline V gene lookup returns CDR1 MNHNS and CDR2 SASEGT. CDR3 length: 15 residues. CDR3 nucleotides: TGTGCCAGCAGTCCTATCAACAGGGGTTTCACTGAAGCTTTCTTT. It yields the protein CASSPINRGFTEAFF.

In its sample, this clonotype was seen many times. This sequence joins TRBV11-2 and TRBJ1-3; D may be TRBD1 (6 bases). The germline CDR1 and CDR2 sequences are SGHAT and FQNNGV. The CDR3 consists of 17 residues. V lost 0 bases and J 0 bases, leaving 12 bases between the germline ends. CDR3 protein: CASSLDGGARSGNTIYF. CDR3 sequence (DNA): TGTGCCAGCAGCTTAGATGGGGGGGCCCGCTCTGGAAACACCATATATTTT.

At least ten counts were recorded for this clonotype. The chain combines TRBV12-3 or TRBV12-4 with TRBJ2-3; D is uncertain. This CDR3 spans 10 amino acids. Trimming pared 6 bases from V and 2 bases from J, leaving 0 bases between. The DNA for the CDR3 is TGTGCCAGCAGCACAGATACGCAGTATTTT. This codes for CASSTDTQYF.

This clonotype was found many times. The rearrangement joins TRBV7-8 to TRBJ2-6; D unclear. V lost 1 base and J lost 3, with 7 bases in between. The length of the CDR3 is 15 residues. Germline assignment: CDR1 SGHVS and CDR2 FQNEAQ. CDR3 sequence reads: CASSLVVRGANVLTF. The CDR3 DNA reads TGTGCCAGCAGCTTAGTCGTTCGTGGGGCCAACGTCCTGACTTTC.